The 3 T cell receptor beta chains below come from one sample, sequenced in a study of cytomegalovirus exposure and HLA in healthy donors (dated by TCRdb to about 2017). The library was prepared using the immunoSEQ multiplex PCR assay. The multiplex PCR relied on a mix of 60 forward primers for TCR Vbeta segments and 13 reverse primers for TCR Jbeta segments. Here the immuneACCESS table is served through TCRdb, limited to in-frame sequences with V and J called. Missing clones are a known gap in these copies; in checked studies unresolved V genes cover under half, and the rest lacks a known reason. Across this sample there are around 160,000 clones, with roughly 80% seen only once. The ten top clones hold 6.5% to 7% of the sample. The sample comprised PBMCs. These receptor sequences come from a woman between 40 and 50 years old in good health and CMV-seropositive.

The V and J genes are TRBV5-1 and TRBJ2-5; TRBD2 agrees at 8 bases. This CDR3 comprises 15 residues. The J segment lost 4 bases and the V segment lost 4 bases, leaving 9 bases of the junction unmatched. CDR1 and CDR2 from the germline V gene are SGHRS and YFSETQ. The DNA of the CDR3 is TGCGCCAGCAGCCCAACTTTAAGCGGGGGAGAGACCCAGTACTTC. Translating gives CASSPTLSGGETQYF.

On this clone: Mismatch with germline at one junction end may stem from a read error. This chain uses TRBV27 with TRBJ1-2; the match to TRBD1 covers 8 bases. Germline V gene data show CDR1 as MNHEY and CDR2 as SMNVEV (reference sequence). The CDR3 is 15 residues long. This CDR3 is CASSLSQGVTNGYTF. The CDR3 nucleotides are TGTGCCAGCAGTCTATCACAGGGGGTAACGAATGGCTACACCTTC.

V usage is TRBV28 and J usage is TRBJ1-5; 12 nucleotides align to TRBD1. Trimming cost V 6 bases and J 2 bases; bases outside gene matches: 8. CDR3 size: 17 residues. Per the germline V gene, CDR1 is MDHEN and CDR2 is SYDVKM. The chain's CDR3 is CASRTGQGAGGNQPQHF. The DNA of the CDR3 is TGTGCCAGCAGGACGGGACAGGGGGCCGGTGGCAATCAGCCCCAGCATTTT.